A selection of T cell receptor beta chains follows, all from one sample in a study of blood T cell repertoires in COVID-19. Using immunoSEQ multiplex PCR, the repertoire was profiled, and TCRdb retains in-frame clones only, with some absent. This table has a few hundred thousand clones, 91% appearing once. Material: PBMCs or T cells enriched from blood (not recorded which). The receptors were sampled from a woman between 40 and 50 years old who had been exposed to COVID-19. The CDR3 runs from the conserved cysteine through the conserved F or W. Each record gives: V gene, clone size, J gene, D gene, CDR3 protein, CDR3 DNA. D genes are given only for firm matches. Clone size is stated in some rows and not others, as once, few, many or a class when expanded.

>TRBV5-8|NA|TRBJ2-1|TRBD1
CASSLVTGGFNEQFF
TGTGCCAGCAGCTTGGTTACAGGGGGCTTTAATGAGCAGTTCTTC
>TRBV9|NA|TRBJ1-3|TRBD1
CASSPRDRGLSSGNTIYF
TGTGCCAGCAGCCCCCGGGACAGGGGTTTGAGCTCTGGAAACACCATATATTTT
>TRBV19|NA|TRBJ2-7|NA
CASSRLSGEQYF
TGTGCCAGTAGTAGGCTATCGGGCGAGCAGTACTTC
>TRBV7-3|NA|TRBJ2-5|NA
CASSWDNQETQYF
TGTGCCAGCAGCTGGGACAACCAAGAGACCCAGTACTTC
>TRBV19|NA|TRBJ1-1|NA
CASTPGGRTEAFF
TGTGCCAGTACCCCCGGAGGGAGAACTGAAGCTTTCTTT
>TRBV6-6|NA|TRBJ2-7|TRBD1
CASRGTGEGYEQYF
TGTGCCAGCAGGGGGACAGGGGAGGGCTACGAGCAGTACTTC
>TRBV2|once|TRBJ1-4|TRBD1
CASSADRGLKKLFF
TGTGCCAGCAGCGCGGACAGGGGGCTCAAAAAACTGTTTTTT
>TRBV29-1|NA|TRBJ2-2|TRBD1
CSAGIQTGFTGELFF
TGCAGCGCCGGGATCCAGACAGGGTTCACCGGGGAGCTGTTTTTT
>TRBV2|medium-sized|TRBJ1-2|NA
CASSEDWGGGYGYTF
TGTGCCAGCAGTGAAGATTGGGGAGGCGGCTATGGCTACACCTTC
>TRBV10-3|NA|TRBJ1-1|TRBD1
CAISQPRGQGNTEAFF
TGTGCCATCAGCCAACCGAGGGGACAGGGAAACACTGAAGCTTTCTTT
>TRBV18|NA|TRBJ1-3|NA
CASSLTDSLSGNTIYF
TGTGCCAGCTCACTAACGGACAGCCTCTCTGGAAACACCATATATTTT
>TRBV19|NA|TRBJ1-1|TRBD1
CASRGFGQGAFF
TGTGCCAGTAGGGGGTTTGGACAGGGGGCTTTCTTT
>TRBV30|NA|TRBJ2-7|NA
CAWSVRGYEQYF
TGTGCCTGGAGTGTGAGAGGATACGAGCAGTACTTC
>TRBV7-9|few|TRBJ2-7|NA
CASSLKGEAPYEQYF
TGTGCCAGCAGCTTGAAAGGGGAGGCCCCATACGAGCAGTACTTC
>TRBV30|NA|TRBJ1-1|NA
CAWSVIVRGAEAFF
TGTGCCTGGAGTGTTATAGTAAGGGGTGCTGAAGCTTTCTTT
>TRBV18|NA|TRBJ2-7|NA
CASSPGGSSSYEQYF
TGTGCCAGCTCACCAGGCGGGTCGAGCTCCTACGAGCAGTACTTC
>TRBV28|NA|TRBJ2-7|TRBD1
CASSSVQGAYEQYF
TGTGCCAGCAGTTCCGTTCAGGGGGCCTACGAGCAGTACTTC
>TRBV6-5|NA|TRBJ2-1|TRBD1
CASKPGQGNNEQFF
TGTGCCAGCAAACCGGGACAGGGTAACAATGAGCAGTTCTTC
>TRBV7-2|once|TRBJ2-1|TRBD1
CASSLAATGTDNEQFF
TGTGCCAGCAGCTTAGCCGCTACCGGGACAGACAATGAGCAGTTCTTC
>TRBV11-2|NA|TRBJ2-3|NA
CASSLMEAGASTDTQYF
TGTGCCAGCAGCTTAATGGAGGCGGGGGCCAGCACAGATACGCAGTATTTT
>TRBV19|NA|TRBJ1-1|NA
CASSIGGPPTPTEAFF
TGTGCCAGTAGTATAGGCGGCCCACCCACCCCCACTGAAGCTTTCTTT
>TRBV7-9|NA|TRBJ2-1|NA
CASLGRADEQFF
TGTGCCAGCTTAGGCAGGGCCGATGAGCAGTTCTTC
>TRBV19|NA|TRBJ1-3|NA
CASSISLRSGNTIYF
TGTGCCAGTAGTATATCACTCCGCTCTGGAAACACCATATATTTT
>TRBV11-2|once|TRBJ2-2|NA
CASSLAATGAGELFF
TGTGCCAGCAGCTTAGCAGCAACGGGGGCCGGGGAGCTGTTTTTT
>TRBV4-3|NA|TRBJ2-1|TRBD2
CASSRGLAPSQFF
TGCGCCAGCAGCCGGGGACTAGCGCCTTCGCAGTTCTTC
>TRBV30|NA|TRBJ1-4|NA
CAWSRLKKLFF
TGTGCCTGGAGTCGGTTGAAGAAACTGTTTTTT
>TRBV2|NA|TRBJ2-5|NA
CATFRGGTQETQYF
TGTGCCACGTTTCGCGGGGGCACCCAAGAGACCCAGTACTTC
>TRBV6-4|NA|TRBJ2-1|TRBD2
CASSRSGGASYNEQFF
TGTGCCAGCAGTCGGAGCGGGGGGGCCTCCTACAATGAGCAGTTCTTC
>TRBV29-1|NA|TRBJ2-1|NA
CSVDKAEAYNEQFF
TGCAGCGTTGATAAAGCGGAGGCCTACAATGAGCAGTTCTTC
>TRBV29-1|NA|TRBJ2-7|TRBD2
CSVVWGGTYEQYF
TGCAGCGTTGTGTGGGGGGGGACCTACGAGCAGTACTTC
>TRBV30|NA|TRBJ1-2|TRBD1
CAWSKTGYGYTF
TGTGCCTGGAGCAAGACAGGGTATGGCTACACCTTC
>TRBV18|few|TRBJ2-5|TRBD1
CASSPGQYQETQYF
TGTGCCAGCTCACCGGGACAGTACCAAGAGACCCAGTACTTC
>TRBV7-9|once|TRBJ1-5|NA
CASSSDSGVETQHF
TGTGCCAGCAGCTCGGACAGTGGAGTGGAGACCCAGCATTTT
>TRBV9|once|TRBJ1-2|TRBD1
CASSGGTGGSYGYTF
TGTGCCAGCAGCGGTGGGACAGGGGGCAGCTATGGCTACACCTTC
>TRBV30|NA|TRBJ2-7|TRBD2
CAWSLAGGYEQYF
TGTGCCTGGTCCCTAGCGGGGGGGTACGAGCAGTACTTC
>TRBV11-2|NA|TRBJ1-4|TRBD1
CASSRRTGSNEKLFF
TGTGCCAGCAGCCGAAGGACAGGCTCTAATGAAAAACTGTTTTTT
>TRBV7-2|NA|TRBJ2-5|TRBD1
CTSSPNPGQRETQYF
TGTACCAGCAGCCCGAACCCGGGACAGCGGGAGACCCAGTACTTC
>TRBV6-5|few|TRBJ1-2|NA
CASSYAGGQNGYTF
TGTGCCAGCAGTTATGCCGGGGGTCAAAATGGCTACACCTTC